The present TCR beta chain was sequenced within a study of chemoradiotherapy in HPV16-positive cancers. Study conclusions and caveats: Candidate HPV-specific clones and E7-related TCR motifs grew in tumor during treatment. Better recurrence-free survival went with HPV-responsive T-cell expansion in HPV16-positive patients. HPV-specific T cells were functionally defined from only a couple of HPV16-positive patients.

The assay was immunoSEQ multiplex PCR, and TCRdb's table has in-frame clones only and misses some. This repertoire shows 65,000 to 80,000 clones, about nine tenths found once; its top ten account for 4% to 5%. As to this clone: Its antigen is undetermined.

Germline CDR1 is MGHRA and CDR2 is YSYEKL. The CDR3 length is 17 residues. V dropped 4 bases and J dropped 6; count of bases not matched to a gene: 15. This sequence was found in a human donor with HPV-associated anogenital cancer. The chain uses TRBV4-1 and TRBJ1-1, with 9 positions matching TRBD1. The source material was blood, sampled from a patient who underwent chemoradiotherapy. CDR3 protein: CASSRAGGTGTGPEAFF. In DNA, the CDR3 is TGCGCCAGCAGCCGCGCGGGAGGAACCGGGACAGGGCCTGAAGCTTTCTTT.